This T cell receptor beta chain was recovered during a study of read filtering for tumor transcriptome and immune sequencing. Study details: Among patients, 17 to 20 were male and about 15 female, aged roughly 45 to 90 (mean around 66). Transcriptome libraries were built from DNase-treated RNA.

This clonotype was counted at least ten times. Its antigen is unknown. The library was built from about 0.4 ug RNA with molecular barcoded adaptors for alpha/delta and beta/gamma chains. From the reads, TCRdb called clonotypes with MiXCR, one entry per CDR3 protein. The sample has 100,000 to 150,000 distinct CDR3 sequences; 10% to 15% are singletons. General study results and limits: The CD138-negative fraction was mixed bone marrow immune cells, not pure T cells.

The CDR3 has 17 residues. Between the trimmed V and J ends, which lost 2 bases and 0 bases, there was a span of 11 bases. Germline CDR1 reads MDHEN; CDR2 reads SYDVKM. At the time of active disease, bone marrow was collected from every patient. The sample comprised a population of CD138-negative cells sorted from bone marrow. This TCR was recovered from a donor over 35 with multiple myeloma. The V call is TRBV28, the J call TRBJ2-6, with D perhaps given as TRBD1 or TRBD2 (5 bases each). This CDR3 is CASSLAGTLSGANVLTF. Written as DNA, the CDR3 is TGTGCCAGCAGTTTAGCAGGGACGCTCTCTGGGGCCAACGTCCTGACTTTC.